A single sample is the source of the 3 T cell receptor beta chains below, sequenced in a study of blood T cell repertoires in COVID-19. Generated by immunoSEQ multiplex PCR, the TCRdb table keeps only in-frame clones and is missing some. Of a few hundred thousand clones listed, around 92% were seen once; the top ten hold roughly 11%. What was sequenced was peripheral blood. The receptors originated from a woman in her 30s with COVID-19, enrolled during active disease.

CDR3 in DNA: TGTGCAAGTCGCGTTCTTCAGAGGGATGGCTACACCTTC. Translation: CASRVLQRDGYTF. The J gene is TRBJ1-2, the V gene TRBV12-2. TRBV12-2 is labeled a pseudogene. The CDR3 runs to 13 residues.

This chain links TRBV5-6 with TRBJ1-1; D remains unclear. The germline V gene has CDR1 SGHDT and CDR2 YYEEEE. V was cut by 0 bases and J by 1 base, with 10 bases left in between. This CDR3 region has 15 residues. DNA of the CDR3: TGTGCCAGCAGCTTGGTTCCACGAGCGAACACTGAAGCTTTCTTT. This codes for CASSLVPRANTEAFF.

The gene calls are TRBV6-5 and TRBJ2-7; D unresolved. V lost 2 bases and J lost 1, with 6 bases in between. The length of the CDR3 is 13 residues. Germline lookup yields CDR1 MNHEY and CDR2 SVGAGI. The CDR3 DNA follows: TGTGCCAGCAGTTACATCGGGTCCTACGAGCAGTACTTC. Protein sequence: CASSYIGSYEQYF.